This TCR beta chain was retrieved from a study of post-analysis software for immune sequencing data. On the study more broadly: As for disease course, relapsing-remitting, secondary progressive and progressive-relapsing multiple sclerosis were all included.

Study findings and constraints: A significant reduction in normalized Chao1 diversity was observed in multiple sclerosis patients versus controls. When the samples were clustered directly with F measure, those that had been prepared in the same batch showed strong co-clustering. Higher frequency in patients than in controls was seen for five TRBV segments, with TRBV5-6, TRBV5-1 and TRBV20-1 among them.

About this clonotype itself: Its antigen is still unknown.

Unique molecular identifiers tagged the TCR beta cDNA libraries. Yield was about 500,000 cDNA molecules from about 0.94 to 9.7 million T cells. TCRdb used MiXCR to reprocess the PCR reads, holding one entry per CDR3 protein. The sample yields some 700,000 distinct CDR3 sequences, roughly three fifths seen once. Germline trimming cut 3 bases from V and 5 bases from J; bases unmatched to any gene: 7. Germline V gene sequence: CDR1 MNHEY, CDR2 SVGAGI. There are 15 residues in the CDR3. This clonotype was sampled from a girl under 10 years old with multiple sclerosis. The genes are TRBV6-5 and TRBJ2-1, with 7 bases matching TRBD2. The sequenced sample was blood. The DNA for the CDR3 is TGTGCCAGCAGTTATTCGGTAGCGGGCGACAATGAGCAGTTCTTC. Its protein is CASSYSVAGDNEQFF.